These T cell receptor beta chains were read from a single sample in a study of early T cells in non-severe SARS-CoV-2 infection. TCRdb itself ran the 5' RACE reads through MiXCR, one entry per CDR3 protein. The data show 45,000 to 60,000 distinct CDR3 sequences, about 8.4% seen once. The specimen was whole blood. Source of these receptors: an adult who was a healthcare worker with PCR-confirmed SARS-CoV-2 infection or an uninfected control (not recorded which). Each CDR3 is given with its conserved first and last residue. Fields, in order: D gene, V gene, clone size, J gene, CDR3 protein, CDR3 DNA. A D gene is named only where the DNA matches it firmly. For some rows the clone size is stated as once, few or many, or as a class when expanded; others skip it.

d_call: TRBD1; v_call: TRBV19; clone_size: NA; j_call: TRBJ1-2; cdr3_aa: CASSAYRGRSEGYTF; cdr3_nt: TGTGCCAGTAGTGCCTACAGGGGTAGGAGTGAAGGCTACACCTTC
d_call: NA; v_call: TRBV12-3/TRBV12-4; clone_size: many; j_call: TRBJ2-7; cdr3_aa: CASSPRGREQYF; cdr3_nt: TGTGCCAGCAGTCCCCGGGGGCGCGAGCAGTACTTC
d_call: TRBD2; v_call: TRBV5-1; clone_size: few; j_call: TRBJ2-7; cdr3_aa: CASSPRTSQLLSYEQYF; cdr3_nt: TGCGCCAGCAGCCCTAGGACTAGCCAGCTTCTCTCCTACGAGCAGTACTTC
d_call: TRBD2; v_call: TRBV7-2; clone_size: few; j_call: TRBJ2-1; cdr3_aa: CASSRVAGGNYNEQFF; cdr3_nt: TGTGCCAGCAGCCGGGTAGCGGGAGGCAACTACAATGAGCAGTTCTTC
d_call: NA; v_call: TRBV18; clone_size: NA; j_call: TRBJ2-1; cdr3_aa: CASSPPEGSGNYNEQFF; cdr3_nt: TGTGCCAGCTCACCACCGGAAGGGAGTGGGAACTACAATGAGCAGTTCTTC
d_call: NA; v_call: TRBV5-6; clone_size: NA; j_call: TRBJ2-3; cdr3_aa: CASRFVTGRTTDTQYF; cdr3_nt: TGTGCCAGCAGGTTCGTGACGGGACGGACCACAGATACGCAGTATTTT
d_call: TRBD2; v_call: TRBV29-1; clone_size: few; j_call: TRBJ2-2; cdr3_aa: CSVRGLATGELFF; cdr3_nt: TGCAGCGTTAGGGGACTAGCGACCGGGGAGCTGTTTTTT
d_call: TRBD1; v_call: TRBV20-1; clone_size: medium-sized; j_call: TRBJ2-3; cdr3_aa: CSASGQVITDTQYF; cdr3_nt: TGCAGTGCTTCCGGACAGGTGATCACAGATACGCAGTATTTT
d_call: NA; v_call: TRBV11-2; clone_size: many; j_call: TRBJ2-1; cdr3_aa: CASSSQPYNEQFF; cdr3_nt: TGTGCCAGCAGCTCACAACCATACAATGAGCAGTTCTTC
d_call: NA; v_call: TRBV7-9; clone_size: many; j_call: TRBJ1-2; cdr3_aa: CASSFPHLDGYTF; cdr3_nt: TGTGCCAGCAGCTTCCCCCATCTGGATGGCTACACCTTC
d_call: TRBD2; v_call: TRBV2; clone_size: NA; j_call: TRBJ2-1; cdr3_aa: CASSEEGLAGDEQFF; cdr3_nt: TGTGCCAGCAGTGAAGAGGGACTAGCCGGCGATGAGCAGTTCTTC
d_call: NA; v_call: TRBV7-9; clone_size: NA; j_call: TRBJ2-5; cdr3_aa: CASSPPGAGRGEYF; cdr3_nt: TGTGCCAGCAGCCCCCCCGGGGCGGGGCGCGGGGAGTACTTC
d_call: NA; v_call: TRBV5-1; clone_size: many; j_call: TRBJ2-2; cdr3_aa: CASSFPRENTGELFF; cdr3_nt: TGCGCCAGCAGTTTCCCCAGGGAAAACACCGGGGAGCTGTTTTTT
d_call: NA; v_call: TRBV18; clone_size: few; j_call: TRBJ1-1; cdr3_aa: CASSPSRGDTEAFF; cdr3_nt: TGTGCCAGCTCACCAAGCAGGGGAGACACTGAAGCTTTCTTT
d_call: NA; v_call: TRBV5-4; clone_size: NA; j_call: TRBJ1-1; cdr3_aa: CASSSAQVNTEAFF; cdr3_nt: TGTGCCAGCAGCTCTGCGCAGGTGAACACTGAAGCTTTCTTT
d_call: NA; v_call: TRBV5-1; clone_size: few; j_call: TRBJ1-1; cdr3_aa: CASSPRGVEAFF; cdr3_nt: TGCGCCAGCAGCCCGAGGGGGGTTGAAGCTTTCTTT
d_call: TRBD1; v_call: TRBV27; clone_size: NA; j_call: TRBJ1-1; cdr3_aa: CASYEYGTANTEAFF; cdr3_nt: TGTGCCAGCTACGAGTATGGGACAGCCAACACTGAAGCTTTCTTT
d_call: NA; v_call: TRBV12-3/TRBV12-4; clone_size: many; j_call: TRBJ1-3; cdr3_aa: CASSPTGGNTIYF; cdr3_nt: TGTGCCAGCAGTCCCACAGGTGGAAACACCATATATTTT
d_call: NA; v_call: TRBV18; clone_size: many; j_call: TRBJ2-7; cdr3_aa: CASSDGVPSSYEQYF; cdr3_nt: TGTGCCAGCTCCGACGGAGTCCCTAGCTCCTACGAGCAGTACTTC
d_call: NA; v_call: TRBV5-4; clone_size: many; j_call: TRBJ2-1; cdr3_aa: CASSLLNNEQFF; cdr3_nt: TGTGCCAGCAGCTTACTGAACAATGAGCAGTTCTTC
d_call: TRBD2; v_call: TRBV7-8; clone_size: NA; j_call: TRBJ2-3; cdr3_aa: CASSPILAGGRDTQYF; cdr3_nt: TGTGCCAGCAGCCCGATACTAGCGGGAGGGAGAGATACGCAGTATTTT
d_call: NA; v_call: TRBV2; clone_size: few; j_call: TRBJ2-2; cdr3_aa: CASGRPTGELFF; cdr3_nt: TGTGCCTCGGGACGGCCGACCGGGGAGCTGTTTTTT
d_call: NA; v_call: TRBV7-9; clone_size: many; j_call: TRBJ2-1; cdr3_aa: CASSSTGPGVNEQFF; cdr3_nt: TGTGCCAGCAGCTCGACGGGACCGGGGGTCAATGAGCAGTTCTTC
d_call: NA; v_call: TRBV28; clone_size: NA; j_call: TRBJ1-1; cdr3_aa: CASSLEGLYTEAFF; cdr3_nt: TGTGCCAGCAGTTTAGAGGGCCTTTACACTGAAGCTTTCTTT
d_call: TRBD2; v_call: TRBV7-3; clone_size: NA; j_call: TRBJ2-1; cdr3_aa: CASSPRTSGDNEQFF; cdr3_nt: TGTGCCAGCAGCCCCCGGACTAGCGGGGACAATGAGCAGTTCTTC
d_call: NA; v_call: TRBV9; clone_size: few; j_call: TRBJ1-3; cdr3_aa: CASSPGSYSGNTIYF; cdr3_nt: TGTGCCAGCAGCCCTGGGAGTTACTCTGGAAACACCATATATTTT
d_call: NA; v_call: TRBV20-1; clone_size: many; j_call: TRBJ2-1; cdr3_aa: CSARRVHTSSYNEQFF; cdr3_nt: TGCAGTGCTAGACGGGTTCATACGAGCTCCTACAATGAGCAGTTCTTC